This T cell receptor (beta chain) was recorded in a study of cytomegalovirus exposure and HLA in healthy donors (dated by TCRdb to the late 2010s). The study in broad terms: In an earlier analysis of 450 to 750 of the donors, less than 350 Gb of sequence data and 120 million or so unique TCR beta sequences from some 170 million T cells were reported. Rather than drawing on any new phenotypic data, the later analysis identified candidate immune exposures from TCR beta sequences and the way those sequences occurred across donors. The study aimed to test whether signatures of past pathogen exposure could be identified by cataloging public T cell receptors. All discovery cohort repertoires had been generated on a single sequencing platform. A handful of DR-DQ haplotypes were handled as single units for association and clustering because linkage in the cohort was strong. Using immunosequencing, the study profiled T cell repertoires from fewer than 850 subjects and related those repertoires to cytomegalovirus serostatus. In an earlier analysis of 550 to 700 of the donors, high-throughput TCR beta sequencing was used to judge whether each TCR beta V gene segment behaved as functional or pseudogenic. A later genetic analysis used genome-wide SNP genotypes for about 55% of the 666 donors, treating that subset as a discovery cohort. Roughly 300 gigabases of sequencing data and tens of millions of unique TCR sequences were included in an early release covering several hundred HLA-typed donors. Among roughly 400 genotyped donors of the cohort, an average of about 240,000 unique TCR beta nucleotide sequences were sequenced per donor, around a sixth of them non-productive. Both class I and class II loci were covered by HLA typing, at four-digit resolution. The genetic ancestry cluster associated with self-reported Caucasian donors included 80% to 90% of the 300 to 400 genotyped donors. Typing coverage differed by locus: A, B, C, DRB1 and DQB1 were typed in roughly 620-640 donors, DQA1 in about 510, DPA1 in roughly 590, and DPB1 in 400 to 480. To study patterns of TCR occurrence, a later analysis re-analyzed previously published TCR beta repertoires from 666 donors and added high-resolution HLA genotyping. Donor age, sex, ethnicity and CMV serostatus were compiled alongside the repertoire data. In addition to the first cohort of 666 subjects, a separate validation cohort of approximately 120 different subjects was used. The study combined high-throughput TCR immunosequencing, statistical association of individual TCRs with disease status, and machine learning to predict cytomegalovirus infection status.

The cohort consisted of 670 or so healthy bone marrow donors. All cohort members were sampled while nominally healthy, although unrecorded immune exposures were likely present. The donor was CMV seronegative and belonged to the group of roughly 330 seronegative cohort members. Every donor gave a peripheral blood sample, and the peripheral blood mononuclear cells from that sample were used for TCR beta sequencing. Genomic DNA extraction from the blood cell samples was performed with the Qiagen DNeasy Blood Extraction Kit. Here V drops 4 bases and J drops 2 bases, and the junction holds 4 bases not matched to any gene. The germline V gene supplies CDR1 MNHEY and CDR2 SVGAGI. Inclusive of the bounding cysteine and phenylalanine, the CDR3 is 15 residues long. The only DNA kept is the CDR3, 45 bases in frame from the first base. The library was obtained by the immunoSEQ multiplex PCR assay. A mixture of 60 forward primers for TCR Vbeta segments and 13 reverse primers for TCR Jbeta segments was used in the multiplex PCR. A multiplex PCR assay on genomic DNA amplified the CDR3 region of rearranged TCR beta genes. Amplified TCR beta libraries were sequenced as 87-base-pair reads on the Illumina HiSeq System. Concerning the study's data processing: A later analysis counted around 72 million unique TCR beta chains across the 550 to 700 repertoires, and around 9.9 million of these chains were shared by at least two donors. To remove PCR and sequencing errors, raw reads were error-corrected and collapsed into unique sequences using a nearest-neighbor algorithm that merged closely related sequences. CDR3 sequences were aligned to IMGT reference sequences to assign V, D and J gene segments. For a sequence to be retained, a match of at least six nucleotides to both a V gene segment and a J gene segment was required. A rearrangement counted as productive if the CDR3 had no stop codons and remained in frame with V and J, and every other rearrangement counted as non-productive. Following IMGT convention, CDR3 was defined as the stretch from the second conserved V-encoded cysteine up to the conserved J-encoded phenylalanine. The earlier analysis of 450 to 750 of the donors excluded any sequence lacking an unambiguous match to a single V gene segment. In an earlier analysis of 587 of the donors, V segments were called functional above 56.7% productive rearrangements and were called segregating when the between-donor standard deviation exceeded 5%. A statistical classification framework was built for diagnosing cytomegalovirus status from the catalog of TCR beta chain sequences. V and J gene assignment, in a later analysis, came from comparing TCR nucleotide sequences with IMGT/GENE-DB human TR gene sequences. The TCRdist pipeline was used in a later analysis to assign CDR3 sequences and most-parsimonious VDJ recombination scenarios. A later analysis defined each TCR beta chain by its CDR3 amino acid sequence plus V-gene family, and excluded reads lacking a unique V-gene family. A later analysis removed roughly 590 highly shared, low-generation-probability nucleotide sequences to deal with suspected cross-contamination and a sequencing artifact. In a later analysis, a clonal expansion index was calculated for each public chain from normalized within-repertoire ranks of inferred template counts. Generation probabilities in a later analysis came from a VDJ recombination model fitted to out-of-frame rearrangements, and those results were checked against IGoR. A later analysis scored TCR-TCR, TCR-HLA and TCR-CMV co-occurrence with hypergeometric tests, applying a repertoire-size bias correction to TCR pairs. In a later analysis, false discovery rates were estimated by permuting HLA or CMV assignments 20 times. In a later analysis, co-occurring TCRs were grouped using DBSCAN, and TCRdist sequence similarity was added for clustering within HLA-allele-positive subsets. For co-occurrence clustering, repertoires with fewer than 30,000 or more than 120,000 public chains were excluded, along with four or five repertoires with anomalous nucleotide sharing. Not all clones reach the TCRdb copy of this immuneACCESS table, which keeps in-frame sequences only. Checked studies attribute under half of the gap to unresolved V genes and leave the rest unexplained. V and J calls and clone size are as listed in that table; D and trimming were resolved from the DNA. The sample table contains over 95,000 clones; only one count was recorded for roughly 80% of them. The leading ten clones occupy roughly 2% of the sample.

Regarding this clone: No cognate antigen has been identified for it. No base qualities exist here, and no much larger clone lies one base off it.

General study outcomes and caveats: V-gene and J-gene trimming of TCR beta chains was associated with a missense DCLRE1C variant in a later genetic analysis, and the association was replicated in an independent cohort. In vitro tests confirmed that a few of the cytomegalovirus-associated TCR beta chains recognize cytomegalovirus antigens. A further reported finding was that TCR beta sequences accurately predicted the HLA-A and HLA-B alleles for most subjects in the first cohort. In a later analysis, the rate of TCR association differed among HLA loci, with DRB1 alleles having the most associated TCRs and HLA-C alleles having the fewest. In both the original and validation cohorts, the classifier was reported to diagnose cytomegalovirus status with high specificity and sensitivity. In this cohort, only TCR beta chains were sequenced, and detectable features were limited by the absence of alpha or paired-chain data. Because HLA typing was missing for some donors at each locus, association tests included only the typed subset. Because counts were too low, approximately 15 rarely observed V segments, including chromosome 9 orphons, were excluded from the earlier analysis of around 640 of the donors. The sequencing pipeline was judged likely to have produced a cluster of highly shared sequence variants as a technical artifact. A later genetic analysis reported fewer N-insertions in productive TCRs among donors in an Asian-associated ancestry cluster than the roughly 700-donor mean. According to a later analysis, most CMV-associated TCR beta chains appeared to be HLA-restricted, and the HLA associations seemed to be driven largely by CMV exposure. At a false discovery rate of 0.05, a later analysis linked roughly 17,000 TCR beta sequences to specific HLA alleles. Immune exposure information for the cohort was limited to CMV serostatus. Sequencing depth was assumed to be roughly uniform across donors in the presence/absence analyses, though that assumption may not hold. Most TCR sequences were seen in very few donors, while some public TCRs were found in many individuals. Linkage disequilibrium might explain the correlated functional status among segregating V segments, but an unknown experimental factor could not be excluded. According to a later analysis, parvovirus B19, influenza, CMV and Epstein-Barr virus appeared linked to several top co-occurrence clusters. When HLA alleles, especially DR and DQ, strongly co-occurred, attributing TCR associations to individual alleles was difficult. Broadly in line with IMGT annotations, most TCR beta V segments showed up in productive rearrangements about 87% or about 30% of the time in an earlier analysis of around 600 of the donors. Because the 87-base-pair reads could not distinguish some IMGT-functional V segments, including TRBV6-2 and TRBV6-3, those segments were excluded. According to the authors, the approach could potentially be generalized to other disease states and immunological phenotypes. The study listed 164 TCR beta chains as associated with cytomegalovirus. A later analysis found that HLA-associated TCR beta chains were more clonally expanded and had lower generation probabilities than equally common non-associated chains.

This TCR was sampled from a man aged 35-49 years in good health and CMV-seronegative. The chain employs TRBV6-5 and TRBJ1-2, with 10 bases aligning to TRBD1. The sequenced sample consisted of PBMCs. The encoded CDR3 is CASSLGQGGNYGYTF. The nucleotides read TGTGCCAGCAGTTTAGGACAGGGGGGAAACTATGGCTACACCTTC.